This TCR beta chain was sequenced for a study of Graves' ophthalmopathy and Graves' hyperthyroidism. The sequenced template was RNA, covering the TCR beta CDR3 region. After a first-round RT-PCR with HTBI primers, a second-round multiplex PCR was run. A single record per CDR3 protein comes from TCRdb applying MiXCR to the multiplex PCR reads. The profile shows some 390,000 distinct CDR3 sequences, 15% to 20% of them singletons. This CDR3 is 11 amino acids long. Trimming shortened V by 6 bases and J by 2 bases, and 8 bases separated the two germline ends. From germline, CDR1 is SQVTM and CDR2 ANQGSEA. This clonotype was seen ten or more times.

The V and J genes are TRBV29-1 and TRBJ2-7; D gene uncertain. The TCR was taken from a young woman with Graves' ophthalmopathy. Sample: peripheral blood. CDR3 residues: CSVLHAYEQYF. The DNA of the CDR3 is TGCAGCGTCCTCCACGCCTACGAGCAGTACTTC.